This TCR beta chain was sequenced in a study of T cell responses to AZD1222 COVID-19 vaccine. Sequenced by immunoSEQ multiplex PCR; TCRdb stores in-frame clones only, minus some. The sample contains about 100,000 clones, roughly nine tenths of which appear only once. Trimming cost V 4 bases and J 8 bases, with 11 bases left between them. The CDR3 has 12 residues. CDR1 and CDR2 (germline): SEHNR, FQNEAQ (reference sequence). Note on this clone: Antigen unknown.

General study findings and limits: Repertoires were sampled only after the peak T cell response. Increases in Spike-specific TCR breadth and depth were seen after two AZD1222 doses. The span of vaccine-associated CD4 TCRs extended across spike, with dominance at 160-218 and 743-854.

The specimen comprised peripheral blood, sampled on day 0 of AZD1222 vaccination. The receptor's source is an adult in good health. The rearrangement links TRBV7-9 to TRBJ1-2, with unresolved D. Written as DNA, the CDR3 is TGTGCCAGCAGCTCCCAAACCGACGGCTACACCTTC. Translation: CASSSQTDGYTF.